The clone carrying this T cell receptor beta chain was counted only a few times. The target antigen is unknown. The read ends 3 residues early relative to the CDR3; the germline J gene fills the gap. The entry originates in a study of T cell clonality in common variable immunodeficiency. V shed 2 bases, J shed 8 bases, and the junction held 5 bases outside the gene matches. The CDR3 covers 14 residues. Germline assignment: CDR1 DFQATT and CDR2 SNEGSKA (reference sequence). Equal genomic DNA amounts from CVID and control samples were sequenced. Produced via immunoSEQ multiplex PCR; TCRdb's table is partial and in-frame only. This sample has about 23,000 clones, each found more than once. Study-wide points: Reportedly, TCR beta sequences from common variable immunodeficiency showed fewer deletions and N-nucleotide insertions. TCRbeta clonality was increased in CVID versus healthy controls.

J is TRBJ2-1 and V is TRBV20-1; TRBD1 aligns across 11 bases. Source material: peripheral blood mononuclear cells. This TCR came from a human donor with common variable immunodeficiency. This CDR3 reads CSARNPGQGDEQFF. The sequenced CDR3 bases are TGCAGTGCTAGAAATCCGGGACAGGGGGATGAG.